This T cell receptor beta chain was sequenced during a study of shared clonotypes between healthy human individuals. The CDR3 runs 15 residues. The germline gives CDR1 LGHNA, CDR2 YSLEER. Deletions cut 5 bases from V and 2 bases from J, with 15 bases between. The assay was immunoSEQ multiplex PCR, and TCRdb's table has in-frame clones only and misses some. The sample records approximately 640,000 clones, roughly 87% being singletons. The donors were all Caucasian adults (living in Nashville, Tennessee). The chain combines TRBV4-3 with TRBJ1-1, with D tentatively TRBD1 (6 bases). The sequence derives from a man aged 18 to 30 in good health. Some clones in this sample may be carry-over from other donors' samples. The sample comprised memory CD8+ T cells from PBMCs. Sample subset: CD45RO+ cells pooled with CCR7-negative TemRA cells. CDR3 in amino acids: CASSFRQGLNTEAFF. Written as DNA, the CDR3 is TGCGCCAGCAGCTTCAGGCAGGGGCTAAACACTGAAGCTTTCTTT.